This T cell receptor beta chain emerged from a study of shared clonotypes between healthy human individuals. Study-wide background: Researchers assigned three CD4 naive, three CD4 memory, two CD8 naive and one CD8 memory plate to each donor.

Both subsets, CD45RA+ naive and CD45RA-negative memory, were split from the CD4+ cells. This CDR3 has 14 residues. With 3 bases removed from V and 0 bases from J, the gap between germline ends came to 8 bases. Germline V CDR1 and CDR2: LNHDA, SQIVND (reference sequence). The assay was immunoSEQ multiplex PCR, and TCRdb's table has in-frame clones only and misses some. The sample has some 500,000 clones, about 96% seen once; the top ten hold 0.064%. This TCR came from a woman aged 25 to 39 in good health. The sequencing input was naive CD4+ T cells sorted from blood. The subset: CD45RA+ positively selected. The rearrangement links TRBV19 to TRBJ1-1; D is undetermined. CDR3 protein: CASSILGMNTEAFF. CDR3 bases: TGTGCCAGTAGTATTTTGGGAATGAACACTGAAGCTTTCTTT.